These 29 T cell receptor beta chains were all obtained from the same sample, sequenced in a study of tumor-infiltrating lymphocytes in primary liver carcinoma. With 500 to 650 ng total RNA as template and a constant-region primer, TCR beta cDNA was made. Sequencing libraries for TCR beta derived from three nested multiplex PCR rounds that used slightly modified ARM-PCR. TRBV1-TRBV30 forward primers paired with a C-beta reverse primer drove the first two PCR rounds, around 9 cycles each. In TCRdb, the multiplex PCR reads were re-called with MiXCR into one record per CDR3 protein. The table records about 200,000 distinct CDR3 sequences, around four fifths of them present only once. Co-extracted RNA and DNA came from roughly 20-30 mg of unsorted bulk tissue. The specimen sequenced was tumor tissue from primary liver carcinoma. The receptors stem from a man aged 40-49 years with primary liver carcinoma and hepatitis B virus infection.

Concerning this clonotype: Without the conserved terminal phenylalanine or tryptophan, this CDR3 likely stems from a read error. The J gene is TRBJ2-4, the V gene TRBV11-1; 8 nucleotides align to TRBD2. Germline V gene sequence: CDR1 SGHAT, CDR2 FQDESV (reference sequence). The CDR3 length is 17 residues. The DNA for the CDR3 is TGTACCAGCAGCTTTCCAGGGACTAGGGGGACCAAAAACATCCAGTACTTA. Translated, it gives CTSSFPGTRGTKNIQYL.

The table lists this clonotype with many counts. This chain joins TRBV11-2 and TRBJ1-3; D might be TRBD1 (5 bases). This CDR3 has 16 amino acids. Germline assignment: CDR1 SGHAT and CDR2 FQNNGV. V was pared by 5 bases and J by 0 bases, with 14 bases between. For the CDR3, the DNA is TGTGCCAGCAGCACCCGACAGTCTTACTCTGGAAACACCATATATTTT. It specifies CASSTRQSYSGNTIYF.

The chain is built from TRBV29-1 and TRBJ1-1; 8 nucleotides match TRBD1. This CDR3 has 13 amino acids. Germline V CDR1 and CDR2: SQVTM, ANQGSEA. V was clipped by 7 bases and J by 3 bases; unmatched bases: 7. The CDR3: CSDGTGGDTEAFF. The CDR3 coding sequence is TGCAGCGATGGGACAGGCGGGGACACTGAAGCTTTCTTT.

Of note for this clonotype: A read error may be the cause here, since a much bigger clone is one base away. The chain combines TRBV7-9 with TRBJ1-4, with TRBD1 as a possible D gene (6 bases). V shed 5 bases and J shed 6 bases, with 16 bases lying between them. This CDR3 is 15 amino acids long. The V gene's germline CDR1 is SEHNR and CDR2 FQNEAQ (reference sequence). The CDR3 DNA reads TGTGCCAGCAGCGCCCACAGGGCATTGCATGAAAAACTGTTTTTT. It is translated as CASSAHRALHEKLFF.

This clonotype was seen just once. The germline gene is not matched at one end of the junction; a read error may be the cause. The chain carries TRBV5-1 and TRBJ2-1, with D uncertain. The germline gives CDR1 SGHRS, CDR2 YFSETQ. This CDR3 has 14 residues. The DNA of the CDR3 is TGCGCCAGCAGCTTGGAACTCCAACCCAACGAGCAGATCTTC. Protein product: CASSLELQPNEQIF.

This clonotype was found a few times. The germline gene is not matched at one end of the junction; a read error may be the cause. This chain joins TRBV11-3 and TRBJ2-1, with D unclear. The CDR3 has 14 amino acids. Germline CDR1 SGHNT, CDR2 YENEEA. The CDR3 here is CASSLCVSNNEQFF. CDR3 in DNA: TGTGCTAGCAGCTTATGCGTCTCGAACAATGAGCAATTCTTC.

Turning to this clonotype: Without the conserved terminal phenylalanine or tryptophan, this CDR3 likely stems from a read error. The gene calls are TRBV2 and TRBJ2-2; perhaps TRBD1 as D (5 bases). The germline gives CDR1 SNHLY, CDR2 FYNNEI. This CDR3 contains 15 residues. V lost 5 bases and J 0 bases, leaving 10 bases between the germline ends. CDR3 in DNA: TGTGCCAGCAGTCCGACAGTCTCGAACACCGGGGAGCTGTTTTAT. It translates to CASSPTVSNTGELFY.

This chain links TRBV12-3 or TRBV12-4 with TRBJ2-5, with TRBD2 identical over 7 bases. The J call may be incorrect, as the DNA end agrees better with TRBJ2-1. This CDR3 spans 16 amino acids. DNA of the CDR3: TGTGCCAGCAGTTTATCGGGCGGGAGAAACGAAGAGACCCAGTTCTTC. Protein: CASSLSGGRNEETQFF.

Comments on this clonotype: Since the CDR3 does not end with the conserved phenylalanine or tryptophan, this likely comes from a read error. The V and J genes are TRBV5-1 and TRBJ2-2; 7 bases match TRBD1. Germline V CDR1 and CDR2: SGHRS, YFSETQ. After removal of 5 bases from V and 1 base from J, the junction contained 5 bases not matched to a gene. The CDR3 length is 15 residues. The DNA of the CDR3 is TGCGCCAGCAGTGACAGGGTCCTGAACACCGGGGAGCTGTTTCTT. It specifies CASSDRVLNTGELFL.

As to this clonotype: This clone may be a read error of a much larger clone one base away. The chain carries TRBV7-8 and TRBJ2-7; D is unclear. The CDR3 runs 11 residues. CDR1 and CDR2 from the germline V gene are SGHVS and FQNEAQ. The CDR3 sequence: CSSSLDFEQYF. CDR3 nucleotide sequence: TGTTCCAGCAGCTTAGACTTCGAGCAGTACTTC.

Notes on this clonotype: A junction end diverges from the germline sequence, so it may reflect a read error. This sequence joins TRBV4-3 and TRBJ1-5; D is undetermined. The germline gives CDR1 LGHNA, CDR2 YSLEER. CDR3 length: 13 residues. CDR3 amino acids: CANSQGVHQPQHF. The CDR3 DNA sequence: TGCGCCAACAGCCAAGGAGTACATCAGCCCCAGCATTTT.

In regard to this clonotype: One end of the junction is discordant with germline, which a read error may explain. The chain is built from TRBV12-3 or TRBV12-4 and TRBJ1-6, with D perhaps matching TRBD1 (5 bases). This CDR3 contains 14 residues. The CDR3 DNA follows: TGTACCAGCAGTGCAGACAGACAATATTCACCCCTCCATTTT. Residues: CTSSADRQYSPLHF.

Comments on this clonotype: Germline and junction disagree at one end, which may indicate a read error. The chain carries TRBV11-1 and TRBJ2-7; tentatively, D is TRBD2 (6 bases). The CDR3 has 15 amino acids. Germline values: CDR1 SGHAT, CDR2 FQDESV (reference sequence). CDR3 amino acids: CASNSSRDSSCEQYF. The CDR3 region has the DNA TGTGCCAGCAACTCATCCCGGGACTCCTCCTGCGAGCAGTATTTC.

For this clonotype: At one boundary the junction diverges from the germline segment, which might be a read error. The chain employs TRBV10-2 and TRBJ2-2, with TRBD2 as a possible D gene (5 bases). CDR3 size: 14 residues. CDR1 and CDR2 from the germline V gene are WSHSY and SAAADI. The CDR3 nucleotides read TGCGCCTGCAGTGGACGAAGAGGGAGTGGGAAGCTGTTTTTT. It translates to CACSGRRGSGKLFF.

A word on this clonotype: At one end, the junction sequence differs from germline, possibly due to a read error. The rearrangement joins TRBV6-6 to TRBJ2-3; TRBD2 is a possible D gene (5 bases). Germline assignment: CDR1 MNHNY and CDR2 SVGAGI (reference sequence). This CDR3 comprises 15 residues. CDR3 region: CACSYEAATTDTQYF. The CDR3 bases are TGTGCCTGCAGTTACGAAGCGGCAACCACTGATACGCAGTATTTT.

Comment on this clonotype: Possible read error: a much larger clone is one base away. CDR3 protein: CASGTGKLFF. CDR3 bases: TGTGCCAGCGGGACCGGGAAGCTGTTTTTT. J is TRBJ2-2 and V is TRBV11-2, with D possibly called TRBD1 or TRBD2 (5 bases each). This CDR3 has 10 amino acids. Germline assignment: CDR1 SGHAT and CDR2 FQNNGV. The complete variable domain, with remaining parts taken from reference TRBV11-2 and TRBJ2-2, reads EAGVAQSPRYKIIEKRQSVAFWCNPISGHATLYWYQQILGQGPKLLIQFQNNGVVDDSQLPKDRFSAERLKGVDSTLKIQPAKLEDSAVYLCASGTGKLFFGEGSRLTVL.

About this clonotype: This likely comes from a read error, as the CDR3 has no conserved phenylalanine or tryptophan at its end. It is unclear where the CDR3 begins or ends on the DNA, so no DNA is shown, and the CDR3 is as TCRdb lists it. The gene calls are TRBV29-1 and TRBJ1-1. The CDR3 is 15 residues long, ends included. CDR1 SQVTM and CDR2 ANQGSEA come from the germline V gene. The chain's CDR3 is CSVSAGWVMNTETFS.

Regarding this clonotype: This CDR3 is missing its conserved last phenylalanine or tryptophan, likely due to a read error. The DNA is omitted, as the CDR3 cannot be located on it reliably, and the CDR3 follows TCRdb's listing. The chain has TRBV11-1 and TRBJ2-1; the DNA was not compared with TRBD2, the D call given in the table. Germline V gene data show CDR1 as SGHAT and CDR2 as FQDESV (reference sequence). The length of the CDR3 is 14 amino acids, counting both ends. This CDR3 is CVSSPRLAGALQFL.

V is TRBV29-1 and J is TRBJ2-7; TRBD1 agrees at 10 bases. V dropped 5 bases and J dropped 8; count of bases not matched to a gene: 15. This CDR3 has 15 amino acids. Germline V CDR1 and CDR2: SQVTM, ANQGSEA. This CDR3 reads CSVKEWDRGVDKQYF. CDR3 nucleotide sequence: TGCAGCGTTAAGGAATGGGACAGGGGAGTAGACAAGCAGTACTTC.

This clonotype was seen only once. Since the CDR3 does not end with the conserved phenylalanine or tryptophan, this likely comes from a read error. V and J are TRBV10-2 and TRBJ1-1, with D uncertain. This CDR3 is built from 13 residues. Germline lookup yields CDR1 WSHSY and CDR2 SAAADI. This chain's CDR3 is CASSRVVNAEAFS. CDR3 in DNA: TGCGCCAGCTCGCGAGTAGTGAACGCTGAAGCTTTCTCT.

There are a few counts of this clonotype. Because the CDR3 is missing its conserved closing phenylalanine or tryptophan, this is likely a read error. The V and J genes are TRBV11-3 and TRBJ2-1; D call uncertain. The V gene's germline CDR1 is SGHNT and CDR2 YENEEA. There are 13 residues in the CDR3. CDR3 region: CACSPRTMDEQFY. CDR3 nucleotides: TGTGCCTGCAGCCCGCGAACGATGGATGAGCAGTTCTAC.

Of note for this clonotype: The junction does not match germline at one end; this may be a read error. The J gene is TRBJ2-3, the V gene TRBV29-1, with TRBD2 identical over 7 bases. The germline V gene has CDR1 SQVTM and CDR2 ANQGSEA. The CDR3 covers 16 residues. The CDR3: CGGGTGDETSTDTQYF. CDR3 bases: TGCGGCGGCGGGACGGGGGACGAGACTAGCACAGATACGCAATATTTT.

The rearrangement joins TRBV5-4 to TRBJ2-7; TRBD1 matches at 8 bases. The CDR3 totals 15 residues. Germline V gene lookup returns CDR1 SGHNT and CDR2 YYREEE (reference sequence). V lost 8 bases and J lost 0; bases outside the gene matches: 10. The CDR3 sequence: CASSHLGQGSYEQYF. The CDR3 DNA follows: TGTGCCAGTAGCCACCTAGGACAGGGCTCCTACGAGCAGTACTTC.

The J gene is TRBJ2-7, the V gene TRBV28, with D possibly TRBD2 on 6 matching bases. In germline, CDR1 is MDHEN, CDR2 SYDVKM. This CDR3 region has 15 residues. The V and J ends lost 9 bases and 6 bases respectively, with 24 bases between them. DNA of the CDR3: TGTGCCAGTAGTCTATGGGGCGGGAACGTGGTCGAGCAGTACTTC. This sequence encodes CASSLWGGNVVEQYF.

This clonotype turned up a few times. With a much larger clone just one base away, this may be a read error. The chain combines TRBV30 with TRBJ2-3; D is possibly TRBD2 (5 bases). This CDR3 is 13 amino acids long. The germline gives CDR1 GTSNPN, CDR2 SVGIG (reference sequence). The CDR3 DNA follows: TGTGCTTCGGGCCAGCGGAACACAGATATGCAGTATTTT. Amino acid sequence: CASGQRNTDMQYF. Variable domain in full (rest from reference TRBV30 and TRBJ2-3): SQTIHQWPATLVQPVGSPLSLECTVEGTSNPNLYWYRQAAGRGLQLLFYSVGIGQISSEVPQNLSASRPQDRQFILSSKKLLLSDSGFYLCASGQRNTDMQYFGPGTRLTVL.

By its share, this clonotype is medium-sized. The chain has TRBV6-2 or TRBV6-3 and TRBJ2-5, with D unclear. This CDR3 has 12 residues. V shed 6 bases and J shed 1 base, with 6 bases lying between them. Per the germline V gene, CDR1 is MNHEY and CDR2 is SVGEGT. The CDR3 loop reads CASSNSQETQYF. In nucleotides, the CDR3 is TGTGCCAGCAGCAACAGCCAAGAGACCCAGTACTTC.

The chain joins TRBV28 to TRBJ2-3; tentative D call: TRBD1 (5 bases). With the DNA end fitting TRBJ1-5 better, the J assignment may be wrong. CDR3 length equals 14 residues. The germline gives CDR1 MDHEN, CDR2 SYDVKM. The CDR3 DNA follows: TGTGCCAGATCTAAGACAGTGCTGACAGATACGCAGCATTTT. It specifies CARSKTVLTDTQHF.

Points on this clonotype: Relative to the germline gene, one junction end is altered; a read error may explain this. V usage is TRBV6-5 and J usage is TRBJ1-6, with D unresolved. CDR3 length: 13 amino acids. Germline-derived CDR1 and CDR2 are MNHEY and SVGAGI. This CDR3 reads CASSPKPNSPFHF. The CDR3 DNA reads TGTGCCAGCAGCCCTAAGCCTAATTCACCCTTCCACTTT.

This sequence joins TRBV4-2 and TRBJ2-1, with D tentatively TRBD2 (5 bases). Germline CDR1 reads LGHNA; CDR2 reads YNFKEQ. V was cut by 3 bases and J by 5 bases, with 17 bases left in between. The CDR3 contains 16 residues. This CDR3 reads CASSHAGEEGNNEQFF. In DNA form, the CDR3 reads TGTGCCAGCAGCCACGCCGGGGAAGAGGGAAACAATGAGCAGTTCTTC.